One sample yielded the 15 T cell receptor beta chains listed below, sequenced in a study of T-cell memory formation after mild COVID-19. TCRdb re-derived calls from the 5' RACE reads in MiXCR, one entry per CDR3 protein. The sample lists about 470,000 distinct CDR3 sequences, about 23% seen once, with approximately 12% in the top ten. Sequenced input: PBMCs or a T cell subset sorted from them (not recorded which). All receptors derive from an adult woman who had mild COVID-19 (a few samples of this study predate the infection). Cell type and time point are not known.

This clonotype was seen a handful of times. This chain links TRBV4-3 with TRBJ2-1; TRBD2 aligns across 9 bases. The V gene end was trimmed by 1 base and the J gene end by 4 bases; junction bases not matched to a gene: 2. From germline, CDR1 is LGHNA and CDR2 YSLEER. CDR3 length: 15 amino acids. The CDR3 nucleotides are TGCGCCAGCAGCCAAGGGACTAGCGTTTACAATGAGCAGTTCTTC. Translation gives CASSQGTSVYNEQFF.

This clonotype was picked up a small number of times. The chain joins TRBV27 to TRBJ2-5; D remains ambiguous. CDR1 is MNHEY, CDR2 SMNVEV, per germline (reference sequence). This CDR3 contains 13 residues. V lost 2 bases and J lost 5, with 9 bases in between. CDR3 in DNA: TGTGCCAGCAGTTTAACGGCGGAGGAGACCCAGTACTTC. The encoded protein is CASSLTAEETQYF.

This clonotype was recorded once. The CDR3 loop is CASSTAGQAYEQYF. CDR3 bases: TGTGCCAGCAGCACGGCCGGACAGGCCTACGAGCAGTACTTC. This rearrangement joins TRBV11-3 to TRBJ2-7; 7 bases fit TRBD1. J lost 2 bases, V lost 5 bases, and 6 bases had no gene match. The germline gives CDR1 SGHNT, CDR2 YENEEA. The CDR3 extends over 14 amino acids. The entire variable domain, with the rest obtained from reference TRBV11-3 and TRBJ2-7, is as follows: EAGVVQSPRYKIIEKKQPVAFWCNPISGHNTLYWYLQNLGQGPELLIRYENEEAVDDSQLPKDRFSAERLKGVDSTLKIQPAELGDSAVYLCASSTAGQAYEQYFGPGTRLTVT.

This clonotype appeared a few times. This chain uses TRBV24-1 with TRBJ2-3; 10 positions agree with TRBD1. Germline assignment: CDR1 KGHDR and CDR2 SFDVKD. Unmatched junction bases numbered 2, after V lost 0 bases and J lost 3 bases. CDR3 size: 16 residues. The CDR3 here is CATSDLGTGETDTQYF. The CDR3 nucleotides read TGTGCCACCAGTGATTTGGGGACAGGGGAGACAGATACGCAGTATTTT.

This chain links TRBV5-4 with TRBJ2-1; no firm D call. The V and J ends lost 4 bases and 7 bases respectively, with 12 bases between them. CDR1 is SGHNT and CDR2 is YYREEE in the germline V gene (reference sequence). The CDR3 extends over 13 amino acids. In DNA, the CDR3 is TGTGCCAGCAGCCCTGAAGTAAATAATGAGCAGTTCTTC. Protein product: CASSPEVNNEQFF.

This chain uses TRBV6-4 with TRBJ1-2; D gene ambiguous. V gave up 8 bases and J gave up 6 bases, with 10 bases separating them. Germline V gene sequence: CDR1 MRHNA, CDR2 SNTAGT. This CDR3 region has 11 residues. The CDR3 DNA reads as TGTGCCAGCCGCGACGGCGATGGCTACACCTTC. Amino acid sequence: CASRDGDGYTF.

This clonotype has more than one count but fewer than ten. The chain recombines TRBV7-9 with TRBJ2-7; 7 bases are shared with TRBD2. Trimming cost V 5 bases and J 2 bases; bases outside gene matches: 9. Germline assignment: CDR1 SEHNR and CDR2 FQNEAQ (reference sequence). The CDR3 is made up of 15 amino acids. The CDR3: CASSPAGFPTYEQYF. Written as DNA, the CDR3 is TGTGCCAGCAGCCCAGCGGGGTTCCCTACCTACGAGCAGTACTTC.

V and J are TRBV5-1 and TRBJ1-5; 9 bases are shared with TRBD1. The CDR3 is 13 amino acids. From germline, CDR1 is SGHRS and CDR2 YFSETQ. J was trimmed by 8 bases and V by 3 bases; bases with no gene match: 3. The CDR3 region is CASSYWTGEPQHF. DNA for the CDR3: TGCGCCAGCAGCTATTGGACAGGGGAGCCCCAGCATTTT.

This clonotype has only one observation. The V call is TRBV27, the J call TRBJ1-1; D is undetermined. The V gene's germline CDR1 is MNHEY and CDR2 SMNVEV (reference sequence). The V end lost 2 bases, the J end lost 0 bases, and 10 bases lay between the germline ends. This CDR3 is 15 amino acids long. The CDR3 reads CASSLSFLVNTEAFF. CDR3 coding DNA: TGTGCCAGCAGTTTAAGTTTCCTGGTGAACACTGAAGCTTTCTTT.

The chain couples TRBV7-9 to TRBJ2-5; TRBD1 or TRBD2 may be the D gene (6 bases each). Germline loops: CDR1 SEHNR, CDR2 FQNEAQ (reference sequence). Trimming removed 5 bases from V and 4 bases from J, with 17 bases in between. CDR3 length: 15 amino acids. CDR3 nucleotides: TGTGCCAGCAGCCAAGGGGTCGGGGGCGGAGAGACCCAGTACTTC. Protein product: CASSQGVGGGETQYF.

CDR3 coding DNA: TGTGCCAGCAGCCAATGGACAGTCCCCATGAACACTGAAGCTTTCTTT. It encodes CASSQWTVPMNTEAFF. The rearrangement joins TRBV3-1 to TRBJ1-1, with D possibly matching TRBD1 (6 bases). This CDR3 contains 16 residues. V shed 2 bases and J shed 0 bases, with 13 bases lying between them. Germline-derived CDR1 and CDR2 are LGHDT and YNNKEL (reference sequence).

The V and J genes are TRBV9 and TRBJ2-2; D is unresolved. Germline V gene data show CDR1 as SGDLS and CDR2 as YYNGEE. The CDR3 is made up of 17 amino acids. V gave up 4 bases and J gave up 2 bases, with 18 bases separating them. DNA of the CDR3: TGTGCCAGCAGCCTCCGGGCTGGGATTTCCAACACCGGGGAGCTGTTTTTT. Encoded protein: CASSLRAGISNTGELFF.

The chain employs TRBV20-1 and TRBJ2-3, with 8 bases matching TRBD2. Germline CDR1 and CDR2: DFQATT and SNEGSKA (reference sequence). There are 17 residues in the CDR3. Trimming cost V 2 bases and J 7 bases; bases outside gene matches: 17. The CDR3 DNA reads TGCAGTGCTAGACCTCTCCCGGGGGGGACGTCGTATAATACGCAGTATTTT. Amino acid sequence: CSARPLPGGTSYNTQYF.

This clonotype was detected only a few times. The rearrangement links TRBV12-3 or TRBV12-4 to TRBJ1-1, with D possibly TRBD1 on 6 matching bases. This CDR3 is 16 amino acids long. V was pared by 5 bases and J by 5 bases, with 21 bases between. The CDR3 DNA is TGTGCCAGCAGTCCAGCCGGGGGCGGGCCGGGGACTGAAGCTTTCTTT. Its protein is CASSPAGGGPGTEAFF.

This clonotype appeared a few times. The chain joins TRBV12-3 or TRBV12-4 to TRBJ1-5, with D maybe TRBD1 (6 bases). The length of the CDR3 is 14 residues. Trimming took off 4 bases at V and 10 bases at J, with 17 bases between the two ends. DNA of the CDR3: TGTGCCAGCAGTTCGGACAGTCCAGGGAAACCCCAGCATTTT. Residues: CASSSDSPGKPQHF.